This entry lists 18 T cell receptor beta chains sequenced from one sample in a study of PD-L1 blockade in urothelial cancer (dated by TCRdb to the late 2010s). Receptor amplification or capture employed the immunoSEQ multiplex PCR assay. Here the immuneACCESS table is served through TCRdb, limited to in-frame sequences with V and J called. Missing clones are a known gap in these copies; in checked studies unresolved V genes cover under half, and the rest lacks a known reason. The sample table shows 90,000 or so clones, and around 87% are seen once. Around 1.7% of the sample lies in the top ten. What this sample's time point label stands for: pretreatment peripheral blood. The source was PBMCs, collected around atezolizumab (anti-PD-L1) treatment. Receptors originate from a man aged 55 to 70 with urothelial cancer.

V is TRBV18 and J is TRBJ2-3, with TRBD2 matching over 7 bases. This CDR3 region has 15 residues. The V gene's germline CDR1 is KGHSH and CDR2 LQKENI. The trim removed 0 bases at V and 3 bases at J, leaving 3 bases unmatched. Written as DNA, the CDR3 is TGTGCCAGCTCACCACCTGCGGGAGTGACAGATACGCAGTATTTT. Translating it yields CASSPPAGVTDTQYF. The whole variable domain, remainder taken from reference TRBV18 and TRBJ2-3, is NAGVMQNPRHLVRRRGQEARLRCSPMKGHSHVYWYRQLPEEGLKFMVYLQKENIIDESGMPKERFSAEFPKEGPSILRIQQVVRGDSAAYFCASSPPAGVTDTQYFGPGTRLTVL.

The V gene is TRBV5-1, the J gene TRBJ1-4, with TRBD1 matching 8 bases. The CDR3 runs 14 residues. The germline gives CDR1 SGHRS, CDR2 YFSETQ. Losses at the gene ends were 5 bases for V and 7 bases for J; bases not matched to a gene: 7. CDR3 coding DNA: TGCGCCAGCAGTCTGACAGGGGTGGGTGAAAAACTGTTTTTT. Its protein is CASSLTGVGEKLFF.

This chain connects TRBV27 to TRBJ2-2; 8 bases fit TRBD2. CDR1 and CDR2 from the germline V gene are MNHEY and SMNVEV (reference sequence). The CDR3 covers 14 residues. J lost 4 bases, V lost 6 bases, and 4 bases had no gene match. The CDR3 loop is CASRPGLGTGELFF. CDR3 DNA: TGTGCCAGCAGGCCGGGACTAGGCACCGGGGAGCTGTTTTTT.

V usage is TRBV25-1 and J usage is TRBJ2-1, with D perhaps TRBD1 (7 bases). Germline V gene sequence: CDR1 MGHDK, CDR2 SYGVNS. The CDR3 length is 15 residues. Trimming pared 3 bases from V and 2 bases from J, leaving 11 bases between. The CDR3 sequence: CASSDGGTAYNEQFF. For the CDR3, the DNA is TGTGCCAGCAGTGATGGGGGGACAGCCTACAATGAGCAGTTCTTC.

The chain is built from TRBV28 and TRBJ1-4, with D possibly being TRBD1 (6 bases). Trimming removed 8 bases from V and 0 bases from J, with 16 bases in between. The CDR3 loop spans 16 amino acids. Germline V gene data show CDR1 as MDHEN and CDR2 as SYDVKM. The CDR3 sequence is CASVRGGETTNEKLFF. The CDR3 coding sequence is TGTGCCAGCGTGAGAGGGGGGGAAACAACTAATGAAAAACTGTTTTTT.

This clone was found many times. CDR3 residues: CASSVRGQGYDNEQFF. CDR3 DNA: TGTGCCAGCAGCGTTAGAGGACAGGGGTATGACAATGAGCAGTTCTTC. This chain uses TRBV9 with TRBJ2-1, with 9 nucleotides matching TRBD1. The germline CDR1 and CDR2 sequences are SGDLS and YYNGEE. The CDR3 consists of 16 residues. The V and J ends lost 2 bases and 5 bases, in that order; junction bases with no gene match: 8.

The chain links TRBV7-4 to TRBJ1-2; 8 bases agree with TRBD1. The V and J ends lost 1 base and 3 bases, in that order; junction bases with no gene match: 7. CDR1 and CDR2 from the germline V gene are SGHVT and SQSDAQ. CDR3 length: 16 amino acids. CDR3 nucleotides: TGTGCCAGCAGCTTAGGGGGAGGACAGGGAGACTATGGCTACACCTTC. Amino acid sequence: CASSLGGGQGDYGYTF.

V usage is TRBV2 and J usage is TRBJ1-3; possibly TRBD1 for D (6 bases). Trimming pared 3 bases from V and 0 bases from J, leaving 21 bases between. In germline, CDR1 is SNHLY, CDR2 FYNNEI. CDR3 size: 19 residues. CDR3 DNA sequence: TGTGCCAGCAGTGACGGTGGTTATAGGGGGTCGAGCTCTGGAAACACCATATATTTT. It codes for CASSDGGYRGSSSGNTIYF.

The chain couples TRBV5-1 to TRBJ2-3, with 15 bases aligning to TRBD2. CDR3 length: 18 residues. Per germline, CDR1 SGHRS and CDR2 YFSETQ. The V gene end was trimmed by 4 bases and the J gene end by 0 bases; junction bases not matched to a gene: 6. CDR3 sequence reads: CASSHGLAGGPSTDTQYF. The CDR3 DNA is TGCGCCAGCAGCCACGGACTAGCGGGAGGGCCAAGCACAGATACGCAGTATTTT.

V and J are TRBV7-2 and TRBJ1-5; D ambiguous. The CDR3 runs to 16 residues. CDR1 SGHTA and CDR2 FQGNSA come from the germline V gene. The ends were cut back, 2 bases at V and 4 bases at J, with 15 bases in the middle. CDR3 region: CASSLSRLALNQPQHF. CDR3 sequence (DNA): TGTGCCAGCAGCTTATCTCGGTTAGCCCTAAATCAGCCCCAGCATTTT.

This clone has just one count. The chain uses TRBV5-1 and TRBJ2-1, with TRBD2 matching over 11 bases. Trimming at V came to 4 bases and at J to 7 bases, leaving 25 bases not matched to a gene. This CDR3 spans 21 amino acids. Germline V gene data show CDR1 as SGHRS and CDR2 as YFSETQ. The CDR3 DNA follows: TGCGCCAGCAGCCCCGGGACGATTATACTAGCGGGAGAGGTGGTCGGGAATGAGCAGTTCTTC. Residues: CASSPGTIILAGEVVGNEQFF.

The V gene is TRBV2, the J gene TRBJ2-5; a weak D match, TRBD2 (5 bases). CDR3 length: 11 residues. Trimming cost V 4 bases and J 12 bases, with 12 bases left between them. CDR1 SNHLY and CDR2 FYNNEI come from the germline V gene. CDR3 coding DNA: TGTGCCAGCAGTGCCACGGGGAACAAGTACTTC. Encoded protein: CASSATGNKYF.

V gene TRBV27 combines with J gene TRBJ1-2; D is undetermined. Looked up from germline, CDR1 is MNHEY and CDR2 is SMNVEV (reference sequence). Between the trimmed V and J ends, which lost 6 bases and 7 bases, there was a span of 18 bases. This CDR3 is built from 14 residues. CDR3 in amino acids: CASSLTPPRGGYTF. The CDR3 DNA sequence: TGTGCCAGCAGCCTAACCCCCCCCCGGGGTGGCTACACCTTC.

This clone is a singleton in its sample. V and J are TRBV5-4 and TRBJ2-5; the match to TRBD1 covers 8 bases. Per germline, CDR1 SGHNT and CDR2 YYREEE (reference sequence). The CDR3 spans 13 residues. The V gene end was trimmed by 5 bases and the J gene end by 5 bases; junction bases not matched to a gene: 5. The DNA of the CDR3 is TGTGCCAGCAGACCACAGGGGGAGGAGACCCAGTACTTC. Translated, it gives CASRPQGEETQYF.

This chain links TRBV7-2 with TRBJ2-3; D uncertain. Germline V gene lookup returns CDR1 SGHTA and CDR2 FQGNSA. Trimming stripped 5 bases from V and 2 bases from J, with 2 bases between. The length of the CDR3 is 11 residues. The DNA of the CDR3 is TGTGCCAGCAGCCTCACAGATACGCAGTATTTT. It is translated as CASSLTDTQYF.

The chain recombines TRBV30 with TRBJ1-4, with 8 nucleotides matching TRBD1. This CDR3 contains 15 residues. CDR1 GTSNPN and CDR2 SVGIG come from the germline V gene (reference sequence). V was clipped by 0 bases and J by 7 bases; unmatched bases: 7. CDR3 loop: CAWSVPGGLSEKLFF. CDR3 DNA: TGTGCCTGGAGTGTGCCAGGGGGCTTAAGTGAAAAACTGTTTTTT.

This chain uses TRBV2 with TRBJ2-4, with D uncertain. The CDR3 totals 13 residues. Trimming cost V 3 bases and J 0 bases, with 3 bases left between them. CDR1 SNHLY and CDR2 FYNNEI come from the germline V gene. The CDR3 DNA is TGTGCCAGCAGTGACGGAGCCAAAAACATTCAGTACTTC. It encodes CASSDGAKNIQYF.

The rearrangement links TRBV11-2 to TRBJ2-5; D not certain. Germline V CDR1 and CDR2: SGHAT, FQNNGV. The CDR3 is 14 residues long. V lost 6 bases and J 5 bases, leaving 16 bases between the germline ends. The CDR3 is CASSTGGAPETQYF. The CDR3 DNA is TGTGCCAGCAGTACTGGCGGTGCCCCGGAGACCCAGTACTTC.